This T cell receptor beta chain was profiled in a study of control samples from healthy donors and cancer patients. TCRdb's copy holds only in-frame clones and misses some; the assay was immunoSEQ multiplex PCR. This sample carries 150,000 to 180,000 clones, about 94% of them seen once, and the ten largest clones take 5% to 6.5%. CDR3 length: 12 residues. Germline V gene lookup returns CDR1 GTSNPN and CDR2 SVGIG (reference sequence). The chain uses TRBV30 and TRBJ1-4; 7 bases fit TRBD1. The clonotype was recovered from a man between 40 and 49 years old in good health. Sequenced material: blood. CDR3 bases: TGTGCATCGACAGGGATGGATGAAAAACTGTTTTTT. Translation gives CASTGMDEKLFF.